These 27 T cell receptor beta chains originate from one sample sequenced in a study of neoadjuvant nivolumab and ipilimumab in lung cancer. Sequencing was performed with immunoSEQ multiplex PCR; in TCRdb, only in-frame clones are kept and a portion is missing. The sample yields 7,000 to 9,500 clones, about 80% seen once. The sequencing here drew on tumor tissue, taken after neoadjuvant nivolumab, alone or with ipilimumab, at or shortly before surgery. Receptors originate from an adult with non-small cell lung cancer.

The J gene is TRBJ1-2, the V gene TRBV7-9, with 7 bases that match TRBD1. Germline V lookup: CDR1 SEHNR, CDR2 FQNEAQ (reference sequence). The CDR3 extends over 15 amino acids. Trimming removed 7 bases from V and 4 bases from J; junction bases left unmatched: 12. In DNA form, the CDR3 reads TGTGCCAGCACCAGATACAGGGGAGGTGGCTATGGCTACACCTTC. Amino acid sequence: CASTRYRGGGYGYTF.

The chain links TRBV7-9 to TRBJ2-7; D may be TRBD1 or TRBD2 (5 bases each). The CDR3 is made up of 11 amino acids. Germline values: CDR1 SEHNR, CDR2 FQNEAQ (reference sequence). Trimming shortened V by 8 bases and J by 3 bases, and 8 bases separated the two germline ends. The CDR3 here is CASVGDYEQYF. The DNA for the CDR3 is TGTGCCAGCGTGGGGGACTACGAGCAGTACTTC.

The chain combines TRBV11-1 with TRBJ1-6; D unclear. The germline gives CDR1 SGHAT, CDR2 FQDESV (reference sequence). The CDR3 is 14 amino acids. V was trimmed by 5 bases and J by 6 bases, leaving 11 bases between them. CDR3 in DNA: TGTGCCAGCAGCGCTCAGGTCTCTAATTCACCCCTCCACTTT. Its translation is CASSAQVSNSPLHF. Combining the CDR3 with reference TRBV11-1 and TRBJ1-6 gives the whole variable domain EAEVAQSPRYKITEKSQAVAFWCDPISGHATLYWYRQILGQGPELLVQFQDESVVDDSQLPKDRFSAERLKGVDSTLKIQPAELGDSAMYLCASSAQVSNSPLHFGNGTRLTVT.

This clone was seen a single time. The gene calls are TRBV4-1 and TRBJ2-3; D gene uncertain. Germline loops: CDR1 MGHRA, CDR2 YSYEKL. This CDR3 region has 13 residues. The V and J ends lost 0 bases and 4 bases respectively, with 5 bases between them. The CDR3 sequence is CASSQDLPDTQYF. DNA of the CDR3: TGCGCCAGCAGCCAAGATCTCCCAGATACGCAGTATTTT.

The gene calls are TRBV5-1 and TRBJ1-5; D gene unclear. Trimming shortened V by 0 bases and J by 1 base, and 2 bases separated the two germline ends. Germline loops: CDR1 SGHRS, CDR2 YFSETQ. This CDR3 spans 13 amino acids. In DNA, the CDR3 is TGCGCCAGCAGCTTGGAGAGCAATCAGCCCCAGCATTTT. Amino acids: CASSLESNQPQHF.

CDR3 loop: CASSDRAGANVLTF. DNA of the CDR3: TGTGCCAGCAGCGATCGGGCTGGGGCCAACGTCCTGACTTTC. The chain links TRBV7-9 to TRBJ2-6; D gene uncertain. CDR3 length equals 14 residues. From germline, CDR1 is SEHNR and CDR2 FQNEAQ (reference sequence). V was cut by 5 bases and J by 2 bases, with 7 bases left in between.

The chain carries TRBV7-8 and TRBJ1-2, with D unresolved. This CDR3 has 13 amino acids. Germline CDR1 is SGHVS and CDR2 is FQNEAQ. V was trimmed by 5 bases and J by 6 bases, leaving 13 bases between them. CDR3: CASSRPLGNGYTF. CDR3 nucleotides: TGTGCCAGCAGCAGACCTCTCGGGAATGGCTACACCTTC.

The genes are TRBV6-5 and TRBJ1-4; tentative D call: TRBD1 (5 bases). Germline CDR1 reads MNHEY; CDR2 reads SVGAGI. The CDR3 covers 15 residues. Trimming took 6 bases from V and 1 from J, leaving 12 bases between them. CDR3 nucleotide sequence: TGTGCCAGCAGCTATTTGGGGGGAACTAATGAAAAACTGTTTTTT. It codes for CASSYLGGTNEKLFF.

V is TRBV30 and J is TRBJ1-2; D remains unclear. The CDR3 has 12 residues. Trimming took 0 bases from V and 5 from J, leaving 7 bases between them. Looked up from germline, CDR1 is GTSNPN and CDR2 is SVGIG (reference sequence). CDR3 DNA sequence: TGTGCCTGGAGTGTACTCTTATATGGCTACACCTTC. This codes for CAWSVLLYGYTF.

This clone was detected only once. The chain links TRBV5-6 to TRBJ1-3; D remains ambiguous. CDR3 length: 15 residues. Trimming shortened V by 4 bases and J by 0 bases, and 11 bases separated the two germline ends. The germline V gene has CDR1 SGHDT and CDR2 YYEEEE. DNA of the CDR3: TGTGCCAGCAGCATCACGGGAAGCTCTGGAAACACCATATATTTT. Its translation: CASSITGSSGNTIYF. The complete variable domain, with remaining parts taken from reference TRBV5-6 and TRBJ1-3, reads DAGVTQSPTHLIKTRGQQVTLRCSPKSGHDTVSWYQQALGQGPQFIFQYYEEEERQRGNFPDRFSGHQFPNYSSELNVNALLLGDSALYLCASSITGSSGNTIYFGEGSWLTVV.

The V call is TRBV7-9, the J call TRBJ1-1, with D unclear. Germline V gene lookup returns CDR1 SEHNR and CDR2 FQNEAQ (reference sequence). The CDR3 spans 14 residues. Trimming pared 2 bases from V and 1 base from J, leaving 8 bases between. This CDR3 is CASSLQTSNTEAFF. DNA for the CDR3: TGTGCCAGCAGCTTACAGACCTCGAACACTGAAGCTTTCTTT.

In its sample, this clone was seen once. The chain couples TRBV5-1 to TRBJ2-1; 8 nucleotides align to TRBD2. CDR3 size: 12 residues. V was clipped by 3 bases and J by 10 bases; unmatched bases: 3. The germline gives CDR1 SGHRS, CDR2 YFSETQ. CDR3 nucleotide sequence: TGCGCCAGCAGCTCCGGGAGGGGGGAGCAGTTCTTC. Translating it yields CASSSGRGEQFF.

The chain has TRBV18 and TRBJ1-2, with D possibly being TRBD1 (6 bases). With 3 bases removed from V and 6 bases from J, the gap between germline ends came to 8 bases. The germline V gene encodes CDR1 KGHSH and CDR2 LQKENI. The CDR3 contains 12 residues. The CDR3 region has the DNA TGTGCCAGCTCACCGACAGGAGATGGCTACACCTTC. Protein sequence: CASSPTGDGYTF.

The CDR3 DNA reads as TGTGCCAGCAGTTCCGACAGGGAAGGCAATCAGCCCCAGCATTTT. This gives the protein CASSSDREGNQPQHF. The chain links TRBV11-2 to TRBJ1-5; TRBD1 matches at 7 bases. Germline CDR1 and CDR2: SGHAT and FQNNGV. V shed 6 bases and J 2 bases; nucleotides not matched to a gene: 7. The CDR3 extends over 15 amino acids.

The chain has TRBV2 and TRBJ1-1, with D maybe TRBD1 (6 bases). Trimming removed 6 bases from V and 1 base from J, with 15 bases in between. Germline CDR1 and CDR2: SNHLY and FYNNEI. The CDR3 is 15 amino acids. CDR3 sequence (DNA): TGTGCCAGCAGGACCCGACAGGCTAGGAACACTGAAGCTTTCTTT. Translated: CASRTRQARNTEAFF. The full variable domain, rest sourced from reference TRBV2 and TRBJ1-1, is EPEVTQTPSHQVTQMGQEVILRCVPISNHLYFYWYRQILGQKVEFLVSFYNNEISEKSEIFDDQFSVERPDGSNFTLKIRSTKLEDSAMYFCASRTRQARNTEAFFGQGTRLTVV.

The chain links TRBV18 to TRBJ1-3; no definite D call. CDR1 is KGHSH, CDR2 LQKENI, per germline. V lost 2 bases and J 4 bases, leaving 9 bases between the germline ends. The length of the CDR3 is 14 residues. The CDR3 region is CASSPSGEGNTIYF. The CDR3 region has the DNA TGTGCCAGCTCACCATCAGGAGAGGGAAACACCATATATTTT.

V usage is TRBV6-4 and J usage is TRBJ2-1; TRBD1 matches 11 bases. The CDR3 extends over 15 amino acids. Trimming removed 4 bases from V and 3 bases from J; junction bases left unmatched: 2. Germline V gene sequence: CDR1 MRHNA, CDR2 SNTAGT. The CDR3 spells CASSAGTGGYNEQFF. The DNA of the CDR3 is TGTGCCAGCAGTGCCGGGACAGGGGGCTACAATGAGCAGTTCTTC.

This clone was seen only a few times. The chain has TRBV18 and TRBJ2-1; 9 positions match TRBD1. J gave up 8 bases and V 5 bases, and 10 bases lay outside the gene matches. The CDR3 is 15 residues long. Germline CDR1 is KGHSH and CDR2 is LQKENI. CDR3 sequence: CASSRPGQGVDEQFF. CDR3 nucleotide sequence: TGTGCCAGCTCAAGACCGGGACAGGGTGTCGATGAGCAGTTCTTC.

The rearrangement uses TRBV5-1 and TRBJ2-1, with a weak D call TRBD2 (6 bases). Germline values: CDR1 SGHRS, CDR2 YFSETQ. Between the trimmed V and J ends, which lost 1 base and 0 bases, there was a span of 17 bases. This CDR3 spans 18 amino acids. Written as DNA, the CDR3 is TGCGCCAGCAGCTTGTACCCGAGGGGAGGAAGCTCCTACAATGAGCAGTTCTTC. Its translation is CASSLYPRGGSSYNEQFF.

This chain uses TRBV29-1 with TRBJ2-1, with 11 bases aligning to TRBD2. Germline V lookup: CDR1 SQVTM, CDR2 ANQGSEA. The ends lost 4 bases at V and 9 bases at J; junction bases unmatched: 8. CDR3 length: 14 amino acids. This CDR3 is CSVGVTSGTGEQFF. In nucleotides, the CDR3 is TGCAGCGTTGGGGTGACTAGCGGGACGGGTGAGCAGTTCTTC.

The chain couples TRBV30 to TRBJ1-1, with D possibly matching TRBD1 (5 bases). The CDR3 is 17 residues long. CDR1 is GTSNPN and CDR2 is SVGIG in the germline V gene (reference sequence). Trimming left V 2 bases short and J 1 base short, with 20 bases between. CDR3 coding DNA: TGTGCCTGGAGTCGGGGAGGGGCCGCTAGACGGAACACTGAAGCTTTCTTT. Its translation is CAWSRGGAARRNTEAFF.

This chain uses TRBV19 with TRBJ1-1; TRBD1 matches 9 bases. The CDR3 covers 15 residues. CDR1 is LNHDA, CDR2 SQIVND, per germline (reference sequence). The V segment lost 7 bases and the J segment 5 bases; nucleotides outside the gene matches: 11. CDR3 nucleotides: TGTGCCAGTACCCTGACAGGGGGGTTTTGGACTGAAGCTTTCTTT. Amino acids: CASTLTGGFWTEAFF.

This clone was counted a single time. The chain combines TRBV18 with TRBJ1-4; D gene uncertain. The V end was cut by 4 bases, the J end by 0 bases, with 6 bases between. The CDR3 spans 14 residues. Germline CDR1 reads KGHSH; CDR2 reads LQKENI. The CDR3 sequence is CASSRQATNEKLFF. The DNA for the CDR3 is TGTGCCAGCTCACGCCAAGCAACTAATGAAAAACTGTTTTTT. Variable domain in full (rest from reference TRBV18 and TRBJ1-4): NAGVMQNPRHLVRRRGQEARLRCSPMKGHSHVYWYRQLPEEGLKFMVYLQKENIIDESGMPKERFSAEFPKEGPSILRIQQVVRGDSAAYFCASSRQATNEKLFFGSGTQLSVL.

The rearrangement joins TRBV4-2 to TRBJ1-3, with D possibly matching TRBD1 (6 bases). CDR3 length equals 20 residues. Trimming stripped 3 bases from V and 0 bases from J, with 24 bases between. Germline V gene sequence: CDR1 LGHNA, CDR2 YNFKEQ. This CDR3 is CASSHRGGTGTSNSGNTIYF. The CDR3 DNA reads TGTGCCAGCAGCCACCGGGGGGGGACCGGGACATCGAACTCTGGAAACACCATATATTTT.

J is TRBJ1-5 and V is TRBV18, with 12 bases fitting TRBD1. This CDR3 comprises 14 residues. J lost 8 bases, V lost 5 bases, and 4 bases had no gene match. Germline lookup yields CDR1 KGHSH and CDR2 LQKENI. The CDR3, as DNA: TGTGCCAGCTCAGAAGGGACAGGGGGCGAGCCCCAGCATTTT. Encoded protein: CASSEGTGGEPQHF.

Only a few counts were recorded for this clone. The chain carries TRBV7-9 and TRBJ2-1; 8 bases line up with TRBD2. Germline V gene sequence: CDR1 SEHNR, CDR2 FQNEAQ (reference sequence). Unmatched junction bases numbered 3, after V lost 2 bases and J lost 9 bases. This CDR3 region has 13 residues. The CDR3 sequence is CASSLSGSGEQFF. The CDR3, as DNA: TGTGCCAGCAGCTTAAGCGGGAGCGGTGAGCAGTTCTTC.

The chain combines TRBV7-9 with TRBJ2-7; 7 bases line up with TRBD1. V shed 5 bases, J shed 4 bases, and the junction held 14 bases outside the gene matches. The CDR3 loop spans 16 amino acids. Germline-derived CDR1 and CDR2 are SEHNR and FQNEAQ (reference sequence). CDR3 amino acids: CASSLNRGQLSYEQYF. CDR3 nucleotide sequence: TGTGCCAGCAGCCTAAACAGGGGCCAGTTGAGTTACGAGCAGTACTTC.